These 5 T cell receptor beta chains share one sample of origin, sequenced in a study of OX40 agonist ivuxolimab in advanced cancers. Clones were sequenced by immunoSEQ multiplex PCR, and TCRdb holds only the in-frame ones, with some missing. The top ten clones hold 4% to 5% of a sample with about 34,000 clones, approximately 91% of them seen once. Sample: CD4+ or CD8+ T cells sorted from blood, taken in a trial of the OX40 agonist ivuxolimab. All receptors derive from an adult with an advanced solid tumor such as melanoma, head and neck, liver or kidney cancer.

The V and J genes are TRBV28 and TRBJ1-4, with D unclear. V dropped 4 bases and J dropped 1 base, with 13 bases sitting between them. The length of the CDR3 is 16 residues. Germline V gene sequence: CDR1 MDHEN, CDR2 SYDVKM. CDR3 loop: CASSSPRGQTNEKLFF. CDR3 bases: TGTGCCAGCAGTTCCCCCAGAGGGCAAACTAATGAAAAACTGTTTTTT.

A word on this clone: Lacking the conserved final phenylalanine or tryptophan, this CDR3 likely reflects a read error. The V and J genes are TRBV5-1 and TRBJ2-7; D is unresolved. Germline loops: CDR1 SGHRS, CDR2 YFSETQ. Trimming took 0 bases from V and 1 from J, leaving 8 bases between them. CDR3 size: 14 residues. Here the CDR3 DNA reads TGCGCCAGCAGCTTGGCCCCTGCGTCCTACGAGCAGTACCTC. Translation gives CASSLAPASYEQYL.

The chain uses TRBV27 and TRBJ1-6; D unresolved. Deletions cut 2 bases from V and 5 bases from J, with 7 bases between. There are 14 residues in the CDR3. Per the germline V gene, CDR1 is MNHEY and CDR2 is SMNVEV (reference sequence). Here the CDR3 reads CASSLKGNNSPLHF. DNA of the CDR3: TGTGCCAGCAGTTTAAAAGGGAATAATTCACCCCTCCACTTT.

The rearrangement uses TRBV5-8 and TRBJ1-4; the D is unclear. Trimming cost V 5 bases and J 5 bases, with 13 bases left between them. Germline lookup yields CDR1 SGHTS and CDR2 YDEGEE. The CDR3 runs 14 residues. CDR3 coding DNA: TGTGCCAGCAGGTATAAGGGAAGGAATGAAAAACTGTTTTTT. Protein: CASRYKGRNEKLFF.

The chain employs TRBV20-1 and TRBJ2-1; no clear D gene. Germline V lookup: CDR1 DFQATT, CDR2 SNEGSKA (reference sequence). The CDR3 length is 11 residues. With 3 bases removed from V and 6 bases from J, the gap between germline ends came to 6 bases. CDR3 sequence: CSASPINEQFF. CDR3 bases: TGCAGTGCTAGTCCAATCAATGAGCAGTTCTTC.